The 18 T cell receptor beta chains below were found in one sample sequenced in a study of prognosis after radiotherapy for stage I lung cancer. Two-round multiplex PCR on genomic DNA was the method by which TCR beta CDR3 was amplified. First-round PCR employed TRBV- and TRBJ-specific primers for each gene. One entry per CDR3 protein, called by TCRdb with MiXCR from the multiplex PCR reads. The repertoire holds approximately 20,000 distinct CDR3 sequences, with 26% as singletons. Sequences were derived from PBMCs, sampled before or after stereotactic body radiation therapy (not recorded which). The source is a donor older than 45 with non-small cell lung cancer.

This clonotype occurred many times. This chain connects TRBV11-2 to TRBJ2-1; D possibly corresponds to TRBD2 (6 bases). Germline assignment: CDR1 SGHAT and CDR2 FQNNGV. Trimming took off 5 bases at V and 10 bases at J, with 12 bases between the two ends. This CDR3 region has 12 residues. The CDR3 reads CASSRWTTEQFF. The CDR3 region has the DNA TGTGCCAGCAGCCGATGGACTACCGAGCAGTTCTTC.

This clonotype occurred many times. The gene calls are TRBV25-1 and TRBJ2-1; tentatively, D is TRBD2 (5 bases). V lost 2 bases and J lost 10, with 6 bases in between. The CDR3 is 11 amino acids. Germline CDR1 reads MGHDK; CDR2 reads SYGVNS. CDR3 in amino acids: CASSEAGEQFF. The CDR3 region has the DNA TGTGCCAGCAGTGAAGCGGGCGAGCAGTTCTTC. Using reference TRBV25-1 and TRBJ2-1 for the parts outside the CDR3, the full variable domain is EADIYQTPRYLVIGTGKKITLECSQTMGHDKMYWYQQDPGMELHLIHYSYGVNSTEKGDLSSESTVSRIRTEHFPLTLESARPSHTSQYLCASSEAGEQFFGPGTRLTVL.

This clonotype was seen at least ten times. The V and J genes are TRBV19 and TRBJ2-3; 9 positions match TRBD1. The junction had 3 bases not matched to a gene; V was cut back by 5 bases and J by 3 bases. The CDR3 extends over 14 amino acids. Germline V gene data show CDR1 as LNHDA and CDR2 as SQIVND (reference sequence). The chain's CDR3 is CASSLGQGTDTQYF. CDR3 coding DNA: TGTGCCAGTAGTTTGGGACAGGGTACAGATACGCAGTATTTT.

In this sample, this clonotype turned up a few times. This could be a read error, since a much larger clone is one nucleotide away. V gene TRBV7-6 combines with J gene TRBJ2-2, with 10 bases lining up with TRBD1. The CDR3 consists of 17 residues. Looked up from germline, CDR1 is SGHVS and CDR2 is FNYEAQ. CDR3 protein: CASSLNRDRGSTGELVF. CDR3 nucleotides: TGTGCCAGCAGCTTAAATCGGGACAGGGGATCCACCGGGGAGCTGGTTTTT.

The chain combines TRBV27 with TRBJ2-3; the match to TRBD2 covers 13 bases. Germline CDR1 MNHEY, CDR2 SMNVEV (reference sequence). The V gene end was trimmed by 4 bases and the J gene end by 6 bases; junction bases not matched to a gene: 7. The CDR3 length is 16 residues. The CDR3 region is CASSSRLAGGLDTQYF. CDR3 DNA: TGTGCCAGCAGTTCGAGACTAGCGGGAGGTCTCGATACGCAGTATTTT.

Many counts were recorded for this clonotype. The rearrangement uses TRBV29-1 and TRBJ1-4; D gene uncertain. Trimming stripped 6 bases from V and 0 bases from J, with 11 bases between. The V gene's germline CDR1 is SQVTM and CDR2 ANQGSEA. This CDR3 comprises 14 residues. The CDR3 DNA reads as TGCAGCGTGGAAACAAAAGCAACTAATGAAAAACTGTTTTTT. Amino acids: CSVETKATNEKLFF. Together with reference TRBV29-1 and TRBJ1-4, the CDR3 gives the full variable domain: SAVISQKPSRDICQRGTSLTIQCQVDSQVTMMFWYRQQPGQSLTLIATANQGSEATYESGFVIDKFPISRPNLTFSTLTVSNMSPEDSSIYLCSVETKATNEKLFFGSGTQLSVL.

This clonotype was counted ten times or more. The CDR3, as DNA: TGTGCCAGCAGCTTCTCAGGACGGAGGACGCAGTATTTT. Amino acid sequence: CASSFSGRRTQYF. J is TRBJ2-3 and V is TRBV11-2, with D possibly being TRBD2 (5 bases). This CDR3 has 13 residues. V lost 3 bases and J 9 bases, leaving 13 bases between the germline ends. CDR1 is SGHAT, CDR2 FQNNGV, per germline.

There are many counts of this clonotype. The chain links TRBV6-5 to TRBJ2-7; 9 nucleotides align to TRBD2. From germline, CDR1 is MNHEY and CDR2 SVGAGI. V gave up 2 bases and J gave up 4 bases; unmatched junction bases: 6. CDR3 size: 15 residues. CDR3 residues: CASSYLAGSGYEQYF. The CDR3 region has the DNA TGTGCCAGCAGTTACCTAGCGGGATCTGGGTACGAGCAGTACTTC.

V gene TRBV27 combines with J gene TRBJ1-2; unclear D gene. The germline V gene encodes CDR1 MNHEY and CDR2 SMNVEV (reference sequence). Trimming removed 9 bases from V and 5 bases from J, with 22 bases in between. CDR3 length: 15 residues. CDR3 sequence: CARSRHPSRVYGYTF. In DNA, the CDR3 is TGTGCCAGGAGTAGACATCCTTCGAGGGTATATGGCTACACCTTC.

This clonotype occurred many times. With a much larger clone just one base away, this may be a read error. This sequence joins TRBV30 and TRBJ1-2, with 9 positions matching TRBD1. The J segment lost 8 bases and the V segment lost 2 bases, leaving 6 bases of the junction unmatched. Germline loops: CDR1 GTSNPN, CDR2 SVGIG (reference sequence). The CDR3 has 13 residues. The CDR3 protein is CAWSMTGGYGYTF. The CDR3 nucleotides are TGTGCCTGGAGTATGACAGGGGGATACGGCTACACCTTC.

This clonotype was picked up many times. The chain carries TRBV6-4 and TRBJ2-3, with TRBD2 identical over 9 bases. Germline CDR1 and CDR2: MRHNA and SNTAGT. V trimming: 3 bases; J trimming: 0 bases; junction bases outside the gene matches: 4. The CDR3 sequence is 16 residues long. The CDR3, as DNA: TGTGCCAGCAGTGAGGCTAGCGGGGATAGCACAGATACGCAGTATTTT. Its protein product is CASSEASGDSTDTQYF.

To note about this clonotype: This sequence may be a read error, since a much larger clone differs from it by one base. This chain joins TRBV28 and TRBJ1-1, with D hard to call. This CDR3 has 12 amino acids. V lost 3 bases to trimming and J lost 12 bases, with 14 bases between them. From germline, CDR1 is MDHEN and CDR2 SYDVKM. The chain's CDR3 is CASSFEGRDPFF. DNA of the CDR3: TGTGCCAGCAGTTTTGAGGGTCGTGACCCTTTCTTT.

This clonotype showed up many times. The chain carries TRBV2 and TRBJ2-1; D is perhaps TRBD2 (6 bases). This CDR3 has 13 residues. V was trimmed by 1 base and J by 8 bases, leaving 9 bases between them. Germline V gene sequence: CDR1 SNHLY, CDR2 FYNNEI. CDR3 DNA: TGTGCCAGCAGTGAAGGACTAGGGGATGAGCAGTTCTTC. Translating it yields CASSEGLGDEQFF.

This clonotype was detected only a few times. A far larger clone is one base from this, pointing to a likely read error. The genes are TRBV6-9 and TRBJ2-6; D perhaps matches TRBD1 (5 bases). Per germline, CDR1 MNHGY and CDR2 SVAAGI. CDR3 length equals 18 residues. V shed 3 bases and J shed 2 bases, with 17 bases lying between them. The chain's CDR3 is CASSYPSAGYTGANVLTF. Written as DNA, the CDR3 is TGTGCCAGCAGTTACCCGTCGGCAGGGTACACTGGGGCCAACGTCCTGACTTTC.

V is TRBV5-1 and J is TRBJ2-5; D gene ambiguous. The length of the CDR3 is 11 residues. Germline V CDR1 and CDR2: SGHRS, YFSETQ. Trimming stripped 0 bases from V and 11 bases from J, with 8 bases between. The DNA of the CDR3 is TGCGCCAGCAGCTTGGGAAAGAGACAGTACTTC. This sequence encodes CASSLGKRQYF.

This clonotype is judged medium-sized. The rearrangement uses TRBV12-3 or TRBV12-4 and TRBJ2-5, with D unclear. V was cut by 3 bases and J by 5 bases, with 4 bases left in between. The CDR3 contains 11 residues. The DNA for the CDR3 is TGTGCCAGCAGTTTTGAGGAGACCCAGTACTTC. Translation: CASSFEETQYF.

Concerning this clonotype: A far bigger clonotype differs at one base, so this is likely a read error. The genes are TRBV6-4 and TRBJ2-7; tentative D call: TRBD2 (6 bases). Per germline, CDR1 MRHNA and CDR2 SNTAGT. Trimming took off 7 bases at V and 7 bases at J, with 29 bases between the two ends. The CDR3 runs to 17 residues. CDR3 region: CASKKPNTGTVVGEQYF. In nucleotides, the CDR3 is TGTGCCAGCAAAAAACCTAACACCGGGACTGTGGTCGGGGAGCAGTACTTC.

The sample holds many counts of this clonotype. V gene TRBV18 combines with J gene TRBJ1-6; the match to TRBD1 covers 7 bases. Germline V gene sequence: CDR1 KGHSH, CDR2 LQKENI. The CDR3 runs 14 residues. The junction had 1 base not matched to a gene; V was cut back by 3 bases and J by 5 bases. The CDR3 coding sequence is TGTGCCAGCTCACCGACAGGGAATAATTCACCCCTCCACTTT. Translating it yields CASSPTGNNSPLHF.